The 27 T cell receptor beta chains given below trace back to one sample, sequenced in a study of cytomegalovirus exposure and HLA in healthy donors. Amplification used 60 Vbeta primers and 13 Jbeta primers. Measured with immunoSEQ multiplex PCR; TCRdb has only the in-frame clones, and not every one. Among about 110,000 clones listed, approximately 85% were seen once. The specimen sequenced was PBMCs. The origin of the receptors is a man aged 45 to 65 in good health and CMV-seronegative.

The V gene is TRBV6-5, the J gene TRBJ2-3; TRBD2 might be the D (6 bases). The germline CDR1 and CDR2 sequences are MNHEY and SVGAGI. V was pared by 6 bases and J by 2 bases, with 12 bases between. There are 14 residues in the CDR3. In DNA, the CDR3 is TGTGCCAGCAGAAGGGGACTCACCACAGATACGCAGTATTTT. This sequence encodes CASRRGLTTDTQYF.

The rearrangement links TRBV4-1 to TRBJ2-7; weak D call: TRBD2 (5 bases). With 0 bases removed from V and 0 bases from J, the gap between germline ends came to 9 bases. Looked up from germline, CDR1 is MGHRA and CDR2 is YSYEKL. CDR3 size: 15 residues. The CDR3: CASSQDTSGSYEQYV. As DNA, the CDR3 is TGCGCCAGCAGCCAAGATACCAGCGGCTCCTACGAGCAGTACGTC.

This clone was recorded once. As DNA, the CDR3 is TGTGCCAGCAGCCTTACAGGAACGAACACCGGGGAGCTGTTTTTT. Its translation: CASSLTGTNTGELFF. V is TRBV5-4 and J is TRBJ2-2, with D possibly being TRBD1 (5 bases). The germline V gene has CDR1 SGHNT and CDR2 YYREEE (reference sequence). The CDR3 contains 15 residues. The ends were cut back, 4 bases at V and 0 bases at J, with 10 bases in the middle. The variable domain in full, with the rest retrieved from reference TRBV5-4 and TRBJ2-2, is ETGVTQSPTHLIKTRGQQVTLRCSSQSGHNTVSWYQQALGQGPQFIFQYYREEENGRGNFPPRFSGLQFPNYSSELNVNALELDDSALYLCASSLTGTNTGELFFGEGSRLTVL.

V is TRBV5-4 and J is TRBJ2-1, with D perhaps matching TRBD2 (6 bases). Germline CDR1 reads SGHNT; CDR2 reads YYREEE (reference sequence). V gave up 4 bases and J gave up 9 bases, with 20 bases separating them. This CDR3 has 15 residues. The CDR3: CASSRGAGRSGEQFF. In DNA form, the CDR3 reads TGTGCCAGCAGCCGGGGCGCAGGGAGGTCCGGTGAGCAGTTCTTC.

This chain uses TRBV6-5 with TRBJ2-3, with 10 bases lining up with TRBD1. The CDR3 runs to 16 residues. With 4 bases clipped from V and 6 bases from J, the junction kept 10 bases outside the gene matches. Per the germline V gene, CDR1 is MNHEY and CDR2 is SVGAGI. In DNA, the CDR3 is TGTGCCAGCAGTTCAGACCGGGGACAGGGGAAGGATACGCAGTATTTT. This translates into CASSSDRGQGKDTQYF.

The rearrangement links TRBV5-1 to TRBJ2-2; a weak D match, TRBD2 (5 bases). The CDR3 spans 14 residues. Between the trimmed V and J ends, which lost 2 bases and 0 bases, there was a span of 5 bases. Germline CDR1 SGHRS, CDR2 YFSETQ. CDR3 coding DNA: TGCGCCAGCAGCTTCGGGACGAACACCGGGGAGCTGTTTTTT. Translation gives CASSFGTNTGELFF.

This chain connects TRBV19 to TRBJ1-1; 7 nucleotides align to TRBD1. CDR3 length: 14 residues. Looked up from germline, CDR1 is LNHDA and CDR2 is SQIVND (reference sequence). Trimming took 4 bases from V and 5 from J; bases not matched to a gene: 7. CDR3 nucleotides: TGTGCCAGTAGTACGAGGGGGCGAGAGACTGAAGCTTTCTTT. Translating gives CASSTRGRETEAFF.

The gene calls are TRBV28 and TRBJ1-5; TRBD1 aligns across 8 bases. J was trimmed by 1 base and V by 4 bases; bases with no gene match: 9. This CDR3 has 17 residues. The germline gives CDR1 MDHEN, CDR2 SYDVKM. CDR3 sequence reads: CASSSPTRDRSNQPQHF. CDR3 sequence (DNA): TGTGCCAGCAGTTCCCCAACGAGGGACAGGAGCAATCAGCCCCAGCATTTT.

In this sample, this clone turned up a few times. The rearrangement joins TRBV6-5 to TRBJ1-2, with 10 bases identical to TRBD1. CDR3 length: 12 residues. V was clipped by 7 bases and J by 7 bases; unmatched bases: 3. Germline V lookup: CDR1 MNHEY, CDR2 SVGAGI. CDR3 sequence reads: CASTRQGAGYTF. CDR3 coding DNA: TGTGCCAGCACTAGACAGGGGGCTGGCTACACCTTC.

This clone was counted a few times. The chain recombines TRBV19 with TRBJ1-1; D remains unclear. The CDR3 contains 12 residues. Germline V gene lookup returns CDR1 LNHDA and CDR2 SQIVND (reference sequence). V dropped 0 bases and J dropped 7 bases, with 6 bases sitting between them. CDR3 in DNA: TGTGCCAGTAGTATAGAGGCCAGTGAAGCTTTCTTT. Protein sequence: CASSIEASEAFF.

The V call is TRBV4-3, the J call TRBJ2-5; 8 nucleotides agree with TRBD2. The germline V gene has CDR1 LGHNA and CDR2 YSLEER. V was clipped by 4 bases and J by 3 bases; unmatched bases: 7. This CDR3 has 15 residues. CDR3 sequence (DNA): TGCGCCAGCAGCCGGGGGGTGCGGGGGGAAGAGACCCAGTACTTC. Its translation: CASSRGVRGEETQYF.

The rearrangement joins TRBV14 to TRBJ2-2, with a weak D call TRBD2 (6 bases). The V end lost 4 bases, the J end lost 7 bases, and 13 bases lay between the germline ends. This CDR3 comprises 14 residues. The V gene's germline CDR1 is SGHDN and CDR2 FVKESK. CDR3 DNA: TGTGCCAGCAGCCCGTGGGGAGGTCTCGGGGAGCTGTTTTTT. As protein: CASSPWGGLGELFF. The variable domain in full, with the rest retrieved from reference TRBV14 and TRBJ2-2, is EAGVTQFPSHSVIEKGQTVTLRCDPISGHDNLYWYRRVMGKEIKFLLHFVKESKQDESGMPNNRFLAERTGGTYSTLKVQPAELEDSGVYFCASSPWGGLGELFFGEGSRLTVL.

The chain recombines TRBV6-5 with TRBJ2-1; D is ambiguous. V was shortened by 0 bases and J by 8 bases, with 5 bases between the two germline ends. Germline-derived CDR1 and CDR2 are MNHEY and SVGAGI. The CDR3 spans 12 residues. The CDR3 DNA is TGTGCCAGCAGTTACTCCAGGTATGAGCAGTTCTTC. As protein: CASSYSRYEQFF.

The rearrangement joins TRBV9 to TRBJ1-1; possibly TRBD1 for D (6 bases). The CDR3 is 13 amino acids. Germline values: CDR1 SGDLS, CDR2 YYNGEE. V was pared by 1 base and J by 5 bases, with 9 bases between. For the CDR3, the DNA is TGTGCCAGCAGCGTAAACCAGGGGACTGAAGCTTTCTTT. As protein: CASSVNQGTEAFF.

The chain couples TRBV7-8 to TRBJ1-3; 10 bases match TRBD1. The V gene end was trimmed by 4 bases and the J gene end by 4 bases; junction bases not matched to a gene: 1. Germline CDR1 SGHVS, CDR2 FQNEAQ. CDR3 size: 14 residues. The chain's CDR3 is CASSSTGGGNTIYF. The DNA for the CDR3 is TGTGCCAGCAGCTCGACAGGGGGCGGAAACACCATATATTTT.

This sequence joins TRBV7-8 and TRBJ1-4, with no clear D. Trimming pared 2 bases from V and 4 bases from J, leaving 11 bases between. CDR1 SGHVS and CDR2 FQNEAQ come from the germline V gene. The CDR3 consists of 15 residues. CDR3 sequence (DNA): TGTGCCAGCAGCTTATTGGGAGGGTATAATGAAAAACTGTTTTTT. It translates to CASSLLGGYNEKLFF.

The rearrangement uses TRBV30 and TRBJ1-1, with D hard to call. Trimming cost V 1 base and J 1 base, with 4 bases left between them. The CDR3 runs 12 residues. Germline values: CDR1 GTSNPN, CDR2 SVGIG (reference sequence). The CDR3 is CAWSAGNTEAFF. The CDR3 DNA reads TGTGCCTGGAGTGCCGGGAACACTGAAGCTTTCTTT.

V is TRBV29-1 and J is TRBJ2-1, with 10 bases identical to TRBD2. The ends lost 2 bases at V and 4 bases at J; junction bases unmatched: 5. The CDR3 has 15 residues. Germline V gene data show CDR1 as SQVTM and CDR2 as ANQGSEA. CDR3 sequence reads: CSVESSGGYYNEQFF. Here the CDR3 DNA reads TGCAGCGTTGAATCTAGCGGGGGATATTACAATGAGCAGTTCTTC.

The rearrangement links TRBV2 to TRBJ1-2; 9 bases map to TRBD1. V lost 5 bases, J lost 2 bases, and 3 bases stayed unmatched. The CDR3 contains 14 residues. CDR1 and CDR2 (germline): SNHLY, FYNNEI. Here the CDR3 reads CASSTDRGNYGYTF. In nucleotides, the CDR3 is TGTGCCAGCAGTACGGACAGGGGAAACTATGGCTACACCTTC.

This rearrangement joins TRBV14 to TRBJ2-5; D may be TRBD1 (6 bases). Germline CDR1 and CDR2: SGHDN and FVKESK. Between the trimmed V and J ends, which lost 2 bases and 4 bases, there was a span of 11 bases. The CDR3 loop spans 14 amino acids. The CDR3 spells CASSQLTGLETQYF. CDR3 bases: TGTGCCAGCAGCCAACTTACAGGGTTAGAGACCCAGTACTTC.

The chain links TRBV6-5 to TRBJ1-6, with 7 bases lining up with TRBD1. Germline CDR1 MNHEY, CDR2 SVGAGI. CDR3 length: 15 residues. Unmatched junction bases numbered 12, after V lost 7 bases and J lost 9 bases. CDR3: CASMKRQGIRSPLHF. The CDR3 DNA follows: TGTGCCAGCATGAAAAGACAGGGAATTCGTTCACCCCTCCACTTT.

This clone was counted once. V is TRBV6-1 and J is TRBJ2-3, with D possibly TRBD1 on 5 matching bases. This CDR3 comprises 13 residues. CDR1 is MNHNS, CDR2 SASEGT, per germline. V was trimmed by 1 base and J by 3 bases, leaving 5 bases between them. The CDR3: CASSEGTTDTQYF. CDR3 coding DNA: TGTGCCAGCAGTGAAGGGACAACAGATACGCAGTATTTT.

This chain joins TRBV11-1 and TRBJ2-6; possible D gene TRBD1, 6 bases. CDR1 and CDR2 (germline): SGHAT, FQDESV (reference sequence). The germline V and J ends were trimmed by 4 bases and 0 bases, with 13 bases remaining between them. The length of the CDR3 is 17 residues. DNA of the CDR3: TGTGCCAGCAGCTCGAGACAGGCCAACTCTGGGGCCAACGTCCTGACTTTC. As protein: CASSSRQANSGANVLTF. Drawing the rest from reference TRBV11-1 and TRBJ2-6, the complete variable domain is EAEVAQSPRYKITEKSQAVAFWCDPISGHATLYWYRQILGQGPELLVQFQDESVVDDSQLPKDRFSAERLKGVDSTLKIQPAELGDSAMYLCASSSRQANSGANVLTFGAGSRLTVL.

The V and J genes are TRBV6-5 and TRBJ1-5; 7 bases line up with TRBD1. Germline CDR1 and CDR2: MNHEY and SVGAGI. The length of the CDR3 is 14 residues. V shed 5 bases and J 1 base; nucleotides not matched to a gene: 2. CDR3 sequence (DNA): TGTGCCAGCAGTGACAGGGCCAGCAATCAGCCCCAGCATTTT. Its protein is CASSDRASNQPQHF.

V and J are TRBV6-4 and TRBJ1-6; maybe TRBD1 (6 bases). Germline V gene sequence: CDR1 MRHNA, CDR2 SNTAGT. The CDR3 is 13 residues long. The V end was cut by 6 bases, the J end by 6 bases, with 9 bases between. CDR3 in DNA: TGTGCCAGCAGGCGGGGGGCTAATTCACCCCTCCACTTT. This gives the protein CASRRGANSPLHF.

This clone was counted only a few times. The chain links TRBV4-2 to TRBJ1-3; the D is unclear. The CDR3 contains 14 residues. Trimming took 0 bases from V and 0 from J, leaving 3 bases between them. Germline V gene lookup returns CDR1 LGHNA and CDR2 YNFKEQ. CDR3: CASSQDISGNTIYF. CDR3 nucleotide sequence: TGTGCCAGCAGCCAAGACATCTCTGGAAACACCATATATTTT.

The chain employs TRBV19 and TRBJ1-1, with D possibly being TRBD1 (5 bases). The V gene's germline CDR1 is LNHDA and CDR2 SQIVND (reference sequence). CDR3 size: 15 residues. Trimming left V 1 base short and J 1 base short, with 10 bases between. The CDR3 sequence is CASSIAGGENTEAFF. CDR3 nucleotide sequence: TGTGCCAGTAGTATAGCGGGGGGGGAGAACACTGAAGCTTTCTTT.